The 25 T cell receptor beta chains reported below all come from one sample, sequenced in a study of human T cells and chemical hapten exposure. Time point in this sample: patch test 2, 6 weeks after DPC sensitization. Documented treatment: therapeutic diphenylcyclopropenone sensitization with weekly scalp DPC. TCRdb re-analysed the RACE reads in MiXCR, keeping a single row per CDR3 protein. The sample shows approximately 90,000 distinct CDR3 sequences, approximately 9.9% of them seen only once. This specimen was whole blood, taken in connection with sensitization to the hapten diphenylcyclopropenone (DPC). The origin of the receptors is a man aged 40-49 years with alopecia areata. Some clones in this sample may be carry-over from other donors' samples.

Ten or more counts support this clonotype. The chain links TRBV20-1 to TRBJ2-7, with D maybe TRBD1 (5 bases). Germline CDR1 and CDR2: DFQATT and SNEGSKA (reference sequence). Deletions cut 0 bases from V and 4 bases from J, with 13 bases between. The CDR3 runs 14 residues. The chain's CDR3 is CSARDSGRVYEQYF. The DNA of the CDR3 is TGCAGTGCTAGAGATTCCGGCAGGGTTTACGAGCAGTACTTC.

The V gene is TRBV10-3, the J gene TRBJ2-5, with TRBD2 matching over 8 bases. From germline, CDR1 is ENHRY and CDR2 SYGVKD. This CDR3 has 17 residues. The trim removed 2 bases at V and 2 bases at J, leaving 10 bases unmatched. The CDR3: CAISEAGLGSYQETQYF. For the CDR3, the DNA is TGTGCCATCAGTGAGGCGGGACTAGGGTCATATCAAGAGACCCAGTACTTC.

The chain joins TRBV6-5 to TRBJ1-1, with D hard to call. The CDR3 is 14 amino acids. V was trimmed by 8 bases and J by 8 bases, leaving 21 bases between them. CDR1 is MNHEY, CDR2 SVGAGI, per germline. CDR3 in DNA: TGTGCCAGCTCTAGTCGGAGAAGCTTCGTGGAAGCTTTCTTT. Translated: CASSSRRSFVEAFF.

This clonotype was seen more than once but under ten times. J is TRBJ2-1 and V is TRBV7-9; weak D call: TRBD1 (5 bases). CDR1 and CDR2 from the germline V gene are SEHNR and FQNEAQ (reference sequence). This CDR3 spans 9 amino acids. With 8 bases removed from V and 13 bases from J, the gap between germline ends came to 9 bases. CDR3 nucleotides: TGTGCCAGCGGGGCCCCTCAGTTCTTC. This sequence encodes CASGAPQFF. Variable domain in full (rest from reference TRBV7-9 and TRBJ2-1): DTGVSQNPRHKITKRGQNVTFRCDPISEHNRLYWYRQTLGQGPEFLTYFQNEAQLEKSRLLSDRFSAERPKGSFSTLEIQRTEQGDSAMYLCASGAPQFFGPGTRLTVL.

The V gene is TRBV7-6, the J gene TRBJ2-3; D is undetermined. V was trimmed by 2 bases and J by 5 bases, leaving 5 bases between them. Germline-derived CDR1 and CDR2 are SGHVS and FNYEAQ. The CDR3 sequence is 12 residues long. CDR3 DNA: TGTGCCAGCAGCTTACTACTAGATACGCAGTATTTT. Its protein is CASSLLLDTQYF.

CDR3: CSALAGSTDTQYF. The DNA for the CDR3 is TGCAGTGCTTTAGCGGGTAGCACAGATACGCAGTATTTT. The genes are TRBV20-1 and TRBJ2-3; TRBD2 matches 7 bases. The CDR3 contains 13 residues. The trim removed 5 bases at V and 0 bases at J, leaving 2 bases unmatched. Germline CDR1 is DFQATT and CDR2 is SNEGSKA (reference sequence).

In this sample, this clonotype turned up many times. This sequence joins TRBV20-1 and TRBJ2-7, with TRBD2 matching 7 bases. V lost 8 bases, J lost 2 bases, and 12 bases stayed unmatched. This CDR3 is 14 amino acids long. The germline V gene encodes CDR1 DFQATT and CDR2 SNEGSKA (reference sequence). The DNA of the CDR3 is TGCAGTTCCCCTCCAGGTGGGAGGGCCTACGAGCAGTACTTC. Protein: CSSPPGGRAYEQYF.

The chain uses TRBV4-3 and TRBJ1-2, with D unclear. The CDR3 is made up of 14 amino acids. V was pared by 0 bases and J by 7 bases, with 12 bases between. Germline-derived CDR1 and CDR2 are LGHNA and YSLEER. The CDR3 reads CASSQDETYGGYTF. In DNA, the CDR3 is TGCGCCAGCAGCCAAGATGAGACCTACGGTGGCTACACCTTC.

This chain joins TRBV20-1 and TRBJ2-5; TRBD2 matches at 11 bases. After removal of 0 bases from V and 5 bases from J, the junction contained 5 bases not matched to a gene. In germline, CDR1 is DFQATT, CDR2 SNEGSKA (reference sequence). The CDR3 is 15 residues long. The CDR3 region is CSARDVSSGRETQYF. The CDR3 nucleotides are TGCAGTGCTAGAGATGTGTCTAGCGGGAGGGAGACCCAGTACTTC.

V usage is TRBV6-2 or TRBV6-3 and J usage is TRBJ2-7, with a tentative D call TRBD1 (6 bases). This CDR3 comprises 13 residues. Trimming removed 5 bases at V and 4 bases at J, with 12 bases between. The germline CDR1 and CDR2 sequences are MNHEY and SVGEGT. As DNA, the CDR3 is TGTGCCAGCAGTCGCCACCAGGGGTACGAGCAGTACGTC. Its translation is CASSRHQGYEQYV.

This clonotype was seen many times. The chain uses TRBV20-1 and TRBJ2-3; 12 bases match TRBD2. The CDR3 has 15 residues. Germline V gene lookup returns CDR1 DFQATT and CDR2 SNEGSKA (reference sequence). V lost 6 bases and J lost 5; bases outside the gene matches: 9. The CDR3 DNA follows: TGCAGTGCAAGCGGACTAGCGGGATACGAAGATACGCAGTATTTT. Translating gives CSASGLAGYEDTQYF.

This clonotype was counted only a few times. The J gene is TRBJ1-6, the V gene TRBV27; D uncertain. The CDR3 has 12 amino acids. V shed 2 bases and J shed 9 bases, with 5 bases lying between them. Germline values: CDR1 MNHEY, CDR2 SMNVEV (reference sequence). This CDR3 reads CASSLNGSPLHF. The CDR3 DNA is TGTGCCAGCAGTTTAAACGGTTCACCCCTCCACTTT.

This clonotype was seen many times. The chain recombines TRBV6-1 with TRBJ1-1; D is unclear. Per germline, CDR1 MNHNS and CDR2 SASEGT. With 7 bases removed from V and 7 bases from J, the gap between germline ends came to 16 bases. The CDR3 extends over 13 amino acids. The CDR3 sequence is CASKFNQGNEAFF. As DNA, the CDR3 is TGTGCCAGCAAGTTCAATCAAGGGAATGAAGCTTTCTTT.

This clonotype was counted between two and nine times. The rearrangement links TRBV7-9 to TRBJ2-5; D is undetermined. The CDR3 has 14 residues. Germline-derived CDR1 and CDR2 are SEHNR and FQNEAQ (reference sequence). V was cut by 2 bases and J by 4 bases, with 11 bases left in between. The CDR3 DNA reads as TGTGCCAGCAGCTTATCCGGATATCGAGAGACCCAGTACTTC. This sequence encodes CASSLSGYRETQYF.

This clonotype was detected only a few times. The rearrangement links TRBV12-3 or TRBV12-4 to TRBJ2-3; 13 bases line up with TRBD2. The CDR3 contains 18 residues. The V segment lost 4 bases and the J segment 5 bases; nucleotides outside the gene matches: 12. The CDR3 sequence is CASSSPVTSGGYEDTQYF. The DNA for the CDR3 is TGTGCCAGCAGTTCCCCGGTGACTAGCGGGGGGTATGAAGATACGCAGTATTTT.

The chain has TRBV20-1 and TRBJ2-5; 12 nucleotides line up with TRBD2. Germline V gene sequence: CDR1 DFQATT, CDR2 SNEGSKA (reference sequence). This CDR3 is built from 16 residues. Trimming took 0 bases from V and 4 from J; bases not matched to a gene: 6. CDR3 region: CSARDLLAGGLETQYF. As DNA, the CDR3 is TGCAGTGCTAGAGATCTTCTAGCGGGAGGGCTAGAGACCCAGTACTTC.

This clonotype has more than one count but fewer than ten. The chain recombines TRBV27 with TRBJ1-6; 9 nucleotides align to TRBD1. The V and J ends lost 3 bases and 10 bases, in that order; junction bases with no gene match: 4. The CDR3 spans 14 residues. Germline-derived CDR1 and CDR2 are MNHEY and SMNVEV (reference sequence). The CDR3 sequence: CASSFDRGKSPLHF. CDR3 nucleotides: TGTGCCAGCAGTTTCGACAGGGGGAAATCACCCCTCCACTTT.

This clonotype was observed a handful of times. The chain links TRBV4-3 to TRBJ1-4, with D maybe TRBD1 (5 bases). V was cut by 5 bases and J by 15 bases, with 19 bases left in between. CDR1 is LGHNA, CDR2 YSLEER, per germline. This CDR3 spans 13 amino acids. The CDR3 region has the DNA TGCGCCAGCAGCGTAAACCGGGACGGTCTCATGTTTTTT. It translates to CASSVNRDGLMFF.

The gene calls are TRBV5-4 and TRBJ2-1; D is possibly TRBD1 or TRBD2 (10 bases each). V gave up 4 bases and J gave up 8 bases, with 22 bases separating them. CDR1 is SGHNT and CDR2 is YYREEE in the germline V gene (reference sequence). The CDR3 extends over 16 amino acids. The CDR3 coding sequence is TGTGCCAGCAGCATCGAACTAGCGGGGACAGGGGATGAGCAGTTCTTC. This encodes CASSIELAGTGDEQFF.

This clonotype was seen a few times. The V gene is TRBV27, the J gene TRBJ2-3, with D possibly matching TRBD2 (5 bases). Germline V CDR1 and CDR2: MNHEY, SMNVEV (reference sequence). The germline V and J ends were trimmed by 3 bases and 2 bases, with 15 bases remaining between them. The CDR3 is made up of 16 amino acids. In nucleotides, the CDR3 is TGTGCCAGCAGTTTTTACACCCCGGGGTACACAGATACGCAGTATTTT. Translating it yields CASSFYTPGYTDTQYF.

This clonotype appeared a few times. The chain links TRBV24-1 to TRBJ2-3; D may be TRBD1 (6 bases). The CDR3 spans 16 residues. Trimming stripped 2 bases from V and 3 bases from J, with 14 bases between. The V gene's germline CDR1 is KGHDR and CDR2 SFDVKD. The CDR3 sequence: CATSDSMGTNTDTQYF. CDR3 DNA: TGTGCCACCAGTGATTCGATGGGGACAAATACAGATACGCAGTATTTT.

This clonotype was detected only a few times. The chain employs TRBV6-5 and TRBJ2-7, with D perhaps TRBD1 (5 bases). CDR1 is MNHEY and CDR2 is SVGAGI in the germline V gene. The V end lost 6 bases, the J end lost 0 bases, and 18 bases lay between the germline ends. The CDR3 sequence is 16 residues long. The CDR3 here is CASSPRQKGGSYEQYF. The CDR3 nucleotides read TGTGCCAGCAGCCCCCGACAGAAGGGCGGCTCCTACGAGCAGTACTTC.

The gene calls are TRBV20-1 and TRBJ2-5; D unresolved. Trimming cost V 0 bases and J 9 bases, with 8 bases left between them. Germline V lookup: CDR1 DFQATT, CDR2 SNEGSKA (reference sequence). The CDR3 is 11 residues long. CDR3 amino acids: CSARDSSSQYF. The CDR3, as DNA: TGCAGTGCTAGAGATTCCTCTTCCCAGTACTTC.

This clonotype has only a few counts. This chain joins TRBV4-3 and TRBJ1-5; perhaps TRBD1 as D (6 bases). This CDR3 is 16 amino acids long. The V end lost 0 bases, the J end lost 3 bases, and 12 bases lay between the germline ends. The V gene's germline CDR1 is LGHNA and CDR2 YSLEER. As DNA, the CDR3 is TGCGCCAGCAGCCAAGAGTTAAGGGGGATCAATCAGCCCCAGCATTTT. Residues: CASSQELRGINQPQHF.

This clonotype was recorded many times. The chain uses TRBV3-1 and TRBJ2-3; TRBD2 matches 8 bases. CDR1 is LGHDT, CDR2 YNNKEL, per germline (reference sequence). J was trimmed by 6 bases and V by 3 bases; bases with no gene match: 8. The CDR3 consists of 15 residues. The CDR3 DNA follows: TGTGCCAGCAGCCACCCCCTGGCTAGCGGGGATACGCAGTATTTT. Translation: CASSHPLASGDTQYF.